A selection of T cell receptor beta chains follows, all from one sample in a study of CD8 T cells in ankylosing spondylitis. TCRdb reprocessed the 5' RACE reads with MiXCR, giving one entry per CDR3 protein. This table has about 220,000 distinct CDR3 sequences, roughly 6.6% appearing once. Specimen: blood, either unsorted or a sorted T cell fraction (not recorded which). All receptors derive from a male donor with ankylosing spondylitis. The CDR3 runs from the conserved cysteine through the conserved F or W. The order of the fields is D gene, V gene, clone size, J gene, CDR3 protein, CDR3 DNA. A D gene is named only where the DNA matches it firmly. Not all rows give a size; the values are once, few, many and, for expanded clones, a class.

>TRBD1|TRBV27|many|TRBJ2-7
CASKGQSYEQYF
TGTGCCAGCAAGGGACAGTCGTACGAGCAGTACTTC
>TRBD2|TRBV6-1|few|TRBJ2-7
CASSEATWGGSLYEQYF
TGTGCCAGCAGTGAAGCGACCTGGGGAGGGAGCCTCTACGAGCAGTACTTC
>.|TRBV10-3|.|TRBJ2-7
CAISESARVYEQYF
TGTGCCATCAGTGAGTCGGCCAGGGTCTACGAGCAGTACTTC
>.|TRBV29-1|many|TRBJ2-1
CSVEGGEFVSNEQFF
TGCAGCGTTGAAGGAGGGGAATTTGTCTCGAATGAGCAGTTCTTC
>.|TRBV20-1|many|TRBJ2-1
CSARLELDNEQFF
TGCAGTGCTAGGTTGGAGCTCGACAATGAGCAGTTCTTC
>.|TRBV12-3/TRBV12-4|many|TRBJ2-7
CASSLGVSEPWYF
TGTGCCAGCAGTTTGGGGGTAAGCGAGCCTTGGTACTTC
>TRBD1|TRBV5-5|few|TRBJ2-6
CASSLGTGQGVGANVLTF
TGTGCCAGCAGCTTGGGGACAGGGCAAGGAGTGGGGGCCAACGTCCTGACTTTC
>.|TRBV28|many|TRBJ2-7
CASSLRGLGNEQYF
TGTGCCAGCAGTTTACGGGGGCTTGGAAACGAGCAGTACTTC
>.|TRBV24-1|.|TRBJ2-2
CAAMAQGTGELFF
TGTGCCGCCATGGCCCAGGGCACCGGGGAGCTGTTTTTT
>.|TRBV20-1|few|TRBJ2-3
CSARDLGATSTDTQYF
TGCAGTGCTAGAGATCTCGGGGCTACCAGCACAGATACGCAGTATTTT
>.|TRBV28|many|TRBJ2-7
CASSPVTAGAFYEQYF
TGTGCCAGCAGTCCAGTAACGGCAGGGGCCTTCTACGAGCAGTACTTC
>TRBD2|TRBV4-3|many|TRBJ2-1
CASSQDSGRMIEQFF
TGCGCCAGCAGCCAAGATAGCGGGAGAATGATTGAGCAGTTCTTC
>TRBD2|TRBV6-1|once|TRBJ2-7
CASREERAGATYEQYF
TGTGCCAGCAGAGAGGAGCGAGCGGGGGCAACCTACGAGCAGTACTTC
>TRBD2|TRBV4-1|.|TRBJ2-5
CASSQGEGLGETQYF
TGCGCCAGCAGCCAAGGGGAGGGTCTCGGGGAGACCCAGTACTTC
>.|TRBV11-2|many|TRBJ1-1
CASSLDVLNTEAFF
TGTGCCAGCAGCTTAGATGTTCTTAACACTGAAGCTTTCTTT
>TRBD1|TRBV4-3|few|TRBJ2-2
CASSHRTGVATGELFF
TGCGCCAGCAGCCACCGAACAGGGGTAGCAACCGGGGAGCTGTTTTTT